This TCR beta chain was sequenced during a study of regulatory T cells in long-lasting Graves disease listed by TCRdb under 2021. General notes on the study: Patients with newly diagnosed Graves' disease had been on antithyroid drugs for under 3 months. This study used TCR sequencing and RNA sequencing of peripheral blood to compare persistent Graves' disease patients against newly diagnosed Graves' disease patients. The study took place in China and was registered as a clinical trial. A total of 33 samples underwent TCR sequencing, from roughly 13 patients with persistent Graves' disease and 20 or so patients with newly diagnosed Graves' disease.

The trim is 3 bases for V and 5 bases for J, with a gap of 8 bases between the germline ends. From the cysteine up to the phenylalanine, the CDR3 has a length of 13 residues. The CDR3 DNA has 39 bases and is translated from base 1. From the germline V gene, CDR1 is SGHAT and CDR2 is FQNNGV. The library was prepared using multiplex PCR. Sequencing took place on an Illumina HiSeq 4000. CDR3 regions were amplified by Arm-PCR with iRepertoire HTBI primers to construct TCR beta libraries. Gel purification was performed on PCR products prior to sequencing. In the source study's methods: Gene usage analysis of CDR3 amino acid clonotypes relied on the 62 TRBV and fewer than 15 TRBJ segments identified across samples. COPE and FqMerger were used to merge the filtered high-quality paired reads into contigs. BLAST was used to align contigs to IMGT TRBV, TRBD and TRBJ reference genes, and CDR3 was defined according to IMGT. Any clonotype with a frequency above 0.1% was counted as a highly expanded clone. Shannon entropy was used to measure repertoire diversity, and the Gini coefficient was used to measure V-J evenness. Public clonotypes were defined as clonotypes shared by more than one individual. The raw public reads went through TCRdb reprocessing: fastp at Q25, MiXCR clone calling, in-frame beta chains kept. Each record represents a unique CDR3 protein, reported with the most common genes and DNA among its rows. TCRdb assigned the V and J calls; the authors' analysis was not used. The table for this sample lists over 400,000 distinct CDR3 sequences; roughly 15% of them were counted only once. The ten largest clones take up around a sixth of the sample.

This clonotype was found many times. No cognate antigen has been identified for it. No clone much larger than this one lies a single base away; base qualities are absent. Summary of the overall study and its limitations: Compared with newly diagnosed patients, patients with persistent Graves' disease had lower TCR Shannon entropy and fewer highly expanded clones, which suggests clonal expansion. Preferential use of TRBV28, TRBJ1-2 and TRBJ2-5 was observed in persistent disease, whereas TRBV20-1 and TRBJ2-1 were favored in newly diagnosed disease. Patients with persistent disease shared more public clonotypes (about 2,900) than newly diagnosed patients did (nearly 1,000). The small sample size was acknowledged by the authors as a limitation that may reduce accuracy. Only peripheral blood was studied, because thyroid tissue, the primary lesion, was inaccessible. Sequencing and analysis were restricted to the TCR beta chain.

Read against the paper, the sample's time point label means: newly diagnosed GD, antithyroid drugs for less than 3 months. RNA was extracted from PBMCs in TRIzol for both TCR sequencing and RNA sequencing. The diagnosis of Graves' disease was made according to American Thyroid Association guidelines. Patients for the study were recruited at an endocrinology department in Xi'an, China. Each patient gave approximately 8.8 milliliters of peripheral blood, collected in an EDTA anticoagulant tube. Ficoll Paque Plus density gradient separation was used to isolate PBMCs, and no further T cell sorting was performed. RNA quality was checked with an Agilent 2100 Bioanalyzer and agarose gel, and concentration with a NanoDrop 2000. These data also featured in a second study, about T cells in Graves' hyperthyroidism and ophthalmopathy. Looking at the second paper: Stable Graves' hyperthyroidism was defined as the absence of progression to ophthalmopathy over 18 months of follow-up. Hyperthyroidism patients were newly diagnosed, had a disease duration of under 2 months, and were aged 18 to 65 years. Exclusion was applied to patients with uncontrolled infections, other autoimmune diseases, pregnancy or lactation. Clinical symptoms, serum thyroxine and TRAb, thyroid ultrasound, and orbital computed tomography formed the basis for the diagnoses. For the first round of RT-PCR on the TCR CDR3, the HTBI primer set was used together with the Qiagen OneStep RT-PCR kit. Most expanded thyroid clonotypes (frequency above 0.001) were also detected in blood, suggesting blood repertoires may reflect thyroid immune responses. In cross-validation, a model built on a 13 V-J signature told ophthalmopathy apart from stable hyperthyroidism with roughly 87% sensitivity and 81% to 82% specificity, and in testing the same model reached 80%/75%. In validation, the model predicted progression to ophthalmopathy with 60% to 71% sensitivity and 72.22% specificity, a median of 6.5 months before onset. To identify TCR V-J signatures that set the groups apart, the researchers used a discovery cohort of 100 or so patients, made up of approximately 43 with Graves' ophthalmopathy and 57 with stable Graves' hyperthyroidism. Prospective prediction of ophthalmopathy was tested in an independent validation cohort of approximately 19 hyperthyroidism patients and some 17 patients who later progressed to ophthalmopathy. The 90 to 100 discovery patients were randomly split 7:3 into training and test sets. Thyroid tissue and blood T-cell repertoires from six Graves' hyperthyroidism patients were also compared in the study. After sampling, hyperthyroidism patients received methimazole starting at 30 mg daily, and ophthalmopathy patients received high-dose intravenous methylprednisolone. The libraries were constructed in a second round of multiplex PCR and then size-selected and purified. Paired-end sequencing of the libraries was performed with 100 bp reads on an Illumina HiSeq2000. Raw data were processed with SOAPnuke, discarding reads with adapters, uncalled bases, mean Phred below 15, or no exact constant-primer or identifier match. COPE v1.2.5 was used to merge the high-quality paired reads, and each unique nucleotide sequence was defined as a clonotype. MiTCR v1.1 was used to align clonotypes to the IMGT TRBV, TRBD and TRBJ reference segments. The analysis was restricted to V-J combinations with a frequency above 0.0001, which together covered about 99% of the repertoires. The TCS score was defined as the ratio of F50 (clonal expansion) to E x V (chaos), calculated using BLOSUM62-based TCRdist between CDR3 peptides within each V-J. Welch's t-statistics and random forest reduced around 520 V-J features to 13, which were used in a naive Bayes classifier (R e1071). No statistical method was used to set the sample size in advance, and investigators knew the group allocation. According to the paper, TCR Vbeta CDR3 sequencing was carried out on 120 to 150 peripheral blood samples, which came from more than 40 ophthalmopathy, around 75 hyperthyroidism and roughly 17 progressor patients.

The source material was peripheral blood mononuclear cells (PBMCs), sampled at new diagnosis, from a patient treated with antithyroid drugs. The receptor was isolated from a woman aged 45-59 years with Graves disease. Donor details come from another sample of the same person, matched by shared clones. The V gene is TRBV11-2 and the J gene is TRBJ2-1; TRBD1 could be the D gene, as 5 bases match. The CDR3 region has the sequence CASSLGRNNEQFF. The DNA sequence is TGTGCCAGCAGCTTGGGGCGTAACAATGAGCAGTTCTTC.